Each of the 25 T cell receptor beta chains below was sequenced from the same sample in a study of regulatory T cells in long-lasting Graves disease. Building the TCR beta libraries relied on iRepertoire HTBI primers, and CDR3 regions underwent Arm-PCR. TCRdb re-called the multiplex PCR reads with MiXCR, one entry per CDR3 protein. This sample has approximately 470,000 distinct CDR3 sequences, with roughly 17% found just once. Noted time point: newly diagnosed GD, antithyroid drugs for less than 3 months. Preparation of the TCR library used RNA extracted from PBMCs. This same sample was also part of a study on T cells in Graves' hyperthyroidism and ophthalmopathy.

Sequencing was performed on peripheral blood mononuclear cells (PBMCs), taken at new diagnosis, from a patient treated with antithyroid drugs. These receptors were obtained from a man between 40 and 49 years old with Graves disease.

This rearrangement joins TRBV2 to TRBJ2-2; 8 nucleotides line up with TRBD2. Trimming removed 2 bases from V and 2 bases from J; junction bases left unmatched: 4. Germline CDR1 reads SNHLY; CDR2 reads FYNNEI. The CDR3 extends over 16 amino acids. The CDR3 DNA sequence: TGTGCCAGCAGTGAACCGGGGGGGCCTAACACCGGGGAGCTGTTTTTT. This sequence encodes CASSEPGGPNTGELFF.

In its sample, this clonotype was seen a few times. The J gene is TRBJ2-1, the V gene TRBV15; 14 bases are shared with TRBD2. Germline V gives CDR1 LNHNV, CDR2 YYDKDF (reference sequence). The junction had 6 bases not matched to a gene; V was cut back by 2 bases and J by 3 bases. CDR3 length: 18 amino acids. CDR3 coding DNA: TGTGCCACCAGCAGAATTGGACTAGCGGGAGGAATCTACAATGAGCAGTTCTTC. The encoded protein is CATSRIGLAGGIYNEQFF.

The table lists this clonotype with a count of one. The rearrangement links TRBV28 to TRBJ2-7, with 8 bases that match TRBD1. V lost 5 bases to trimming and J lost 12 bases; unmatched junction nucleotides: 15. The CDR3 totals 14 residues. Germline CDR1 MDHEN, CDR2 SYDVKM. As DNA, the CDR3 is TGTGCCAGCAGTGGTCCGGGACAGGCACCCAGGGGGTACTTC. It codes for CASSGPGQAPRGYF. Combining the CDR3 with reference TRBV28 and TRBJ2-7 gives the whole variable domain DVKVTQSSRYLVKRTGEKVFLECVQDMDHENMFWYRQDPGLGLRLIYFSYDVKMKEKGDIPEGYSVSREKKERFSLILESASTNQTSMYLCASSGPGQAPRGYFGPGTRLTVT.

The table lists this clonotype with a few counts. This chain links TRBV24-1 with TRBJ2-2, with a tentative D call TRBD2 (6 bases). The CDR3 loop spans 16 amino acids. V was shortened by 5 bases and J by 0 bases, with 12 bases between the two germline ends. CDR1 is KGHDR, CDR2 SFDVKD, per germline. The CDR3 DNA is TGTGCCACCAGTGGGGGACTCCACGCGAACACCGGGGAGCTGTTTTTT. It yields the protein CATSGGLHANTGELFF.

This clonotype was seen a handful of times. A junction boundary mismatches the germline segment, possibly from a read error. The CDR3 sequence is CSARDWGWASTDTQYF. The CDR3 nucleotides are TGCAGTGCTAGAGACTGGGGATGGGCCAGCACAGATACACAGTATTTT. The J gene is TRBJ2-3, the V gene TRBV20-1; no reliable D call. The germline V gene encodes CDR1 DFQATT and CDR2 SNEGSKA (reference sequence). CDR3 length: 16 amino acids.

This clonotype has at least ten counts. The CDR3 protein is CASSLVGAAGGAYNEQFF. In DNA, the CDR3 is TGTGCCAGCAGCTTAGTTGGTGCCGCAGGGGGGGCCTACAATGAGCAGTTCTTC. The V gene is TRBV11-2, the J gene TRBJ2-1, with D perhaps assigned TRBD1 or TRBD2 (7 bases each). The CDR3 runs to 18 residues. The V gene lost 1 base and the J gene lost 2 bases, with 18 bases spanning the gap. From germline, CDR1 is SGHAT and CDR2 FQNNGV.

This clonotype was found a few times. The chain uses TRBV9 and TRBJ2-5; TRBD1 matches at 7 bases. CDR3 length equals 16 residues. V trimming: 4 bases; J trimming: 2 bases; junction bases outside the gene matches: 11. Germline CDR1 SGDLS, CDR2 YYNGEE. CDR3: CASSPHRQGPQETQYF. The CDR3 bases are TGTGCCAGCAGCCCCCATCGACAGGGACCTCAAGAGACCCAGTACTTC.

The genes are TRBV28 and TRBJ1-5; 8 bases align to TRBD1. The CDR3 runs to 14 residues. CDR1 and CDR2 (germline): MDHEN, SYDVKM. V lost 3 bases and J lost 5; bases outside the gene matches: 3. CDR3 nucleotides: TGTGCCAGCAGTTTGGACAGGGAGGATCAGCCCCAGCATTTT. Translating it yields CASSLDREDQPQHF. The variable domain in full, completed from reference TRBV28 and TRBJ1-5, reads DVKVTQSSRYLVKRTGEKVFLECVQDMDHENMFWYRQDPGLGLRLIYFSYDVKMKEKGDIPEGYSVSREKKERFSLILESASTNQTSMYLCASSLDREDQPQHFGDGTRLSIL.

Regarding this clonotype: Given a far larger clone just one base away, this is likely a sequencing read error. The rearrangement uses TRBV7-9 and TRBJ2-3, with 7 bases matching TRBD1. The CDR3 is made up of 13 amino acids. Looked up from germline, CDR1 is SEHNR and CDR2 is FQNEAQ (reference sequence). CDR3 in DNA: TGTGCCAGCAGCCGGGACAGCAGAGATACGCAGTATTTT. Protein product: CASSRDSRDTQYF. The whole variable domain, remainder taken from reference TRBV7-9 and TRBJ2-3, is DTGVSQNPRHKITKRGQNVTFRCDPISEHNRLYWYRQTLGQGPEFLTYFQNEAQLEKSRLLSDRFSAERPKGSFSTLEIQRTEQGDSAMYLCASSRDSRDTQYFGPGTRLTVL.

This clonotype came up many times. The chain couples TRBV2 to TRBJ1-1; 9 nucleotides align to TRBD1. Germline loops: CDR1 SNHLY, CDR2 FYNNEI. Unmatched junction bases numbered 9, after V lost 11 bases and J lost 5 bases. The CDR3 is 13 amino acids. CDR3 amino acids: CASQRGQGTEAFF. The CDR3 region has the DNA TGTGCCTCCCAAAGGGGACAGGGAACTGAAGCTTTCTTT. The entire variable domain, with the rest obtained from reference TRBV2 and TRBJ1-1, is as follows: EPEVTQTPSHQVTQMGQEVILRCVPISNHLYFYWYRQILGQKVEFLVSFYNNEISEKSEIFDDQFSVERPDGSNFTLKIRSTKLEDSAMYFCASQRGQGTEAFFGQGTRLTVV.

The chain has TRBV12-3 or TRBV12-4 and TRBJ2-1, with 16 bases that match TRBD2. Trimming cost V 7 bases and J 4 bases; bases outside gene matches: 10. The CDR3 has 18 residues. The CDR3 here is CASTPGTSGREDYNEQFF. The CDR3 region has the DNA TGTGCCAGCACTCCAGGGACTAGCGGGAGGGAAGATTACAATGAGCAGTTCTTC.

CDR3 nucleotides: TGTGCCAGCAGCCAAGAAGGGACAGGTGTAAGCTCTGAAGCTTTCTTT. Its translation is CASSQEGTGVSSEAFF. The genes are TRBV4-2 and TRBJ1-1; 8 bases are a match to TRBD1. Germline V gene lookup returns CDR1 LGHNA and CDR2 YNFKEQ. J gave up 6 bases and V 0 bases, and 9 bases lay outside the gene matches. The CDR3 length is 16 residues.

Points on this clonotype: Germline is not matched at one junction end, which may reflect a read error. V is TRBV12-3 or TRBV12-4 and J is TRBJ2-2, with 7 bases that match TRBD1. The CDR3 loop spans 16 amino acids. The CDR3 DNA sequence: TGTGCCGGCAGTCCCTCCGGGACAGTAAACACCGGGGAGCTGTTTTTT. Translating gives CAGSPSGTVNTGELFF.

This clonotype appeared a few times. The chain employs TRBV4-1 and TRBJ2-3, with a weak D call TRBD1 (6 bases). The V end was cut by 4 bases, the J end by 3 bases, with 11 bases between. CDR3 size: 14 residues. CDR1 is MGHRA and CDR2 is YSYEKL in the germline V gene. The CDR3 sequence is CASSLRQETDTQYF. In DNA form, the CDR3 reads TGCGCCAGCAGCCTTCGACAGGAGACAGATACGCAGTATTTT.

The sample holds many counts of this clonotype. The chain couples TRBV20-1 to TRBJ2-1, with 12 bases that match TRBD2. Germline CDR1 is DFQATT and CDR2 is SNEGSKA (reference sequence). J was trimmed by 6 bases and V by 4 bases; bases with no gene match: 7. The CDR3 consists of 15 residues. The CDR3 DNA follows: TGCAGTGCTACCATACTAGCGGGAGGCGGCAATGAGCAGTTCTTC. Translating it yields CSATILAGGGNEQFF.

This clonotype came up a few times. The V gene is TRBV2, the J gene TRBJ2-5; TRBD2 matches 7 bases. The CDR3 is 14 amino acids. Germline CDR1 is SNHLY and CDR2 is FYNNEI. V dropped 7 bases and J dropped 5; count of bases not matched to a gene: 10. The CDR3 DNA reads as TGTGCCAGCAACCTTCGGACTAGGGGTGAGACCCAGTACTTC. This codes for CASNLRTRGETQYF. Looking up the rest from reference TRBV2 and TRBJ2-5 gives the full variable domain: EPEVTQTPSHQVTQMGQEVILRCVPISNHLYFYWYRQILGQKVEFLVSFYNNEISEKSEIFDDQFSVERPDGSNFTLKIRSTKLEDSAMYFCASNLRTRGETQYFGPGTRLLVL.

This clonotype appeared many times. CDR3 residues: CASRNGGSYEQYF. The CDR3, as DNA: TGTGCCAGCAGAAACGGGGGGTCCTACGAGCAGTACTTC. The rearrangement uses TRBV6-1 and TRBJ2-7; 7 bases agree with TRBD2. The CDR3 consists of 13 residues. In germline, CDR1 is MNHNS, CDR2 SASEGT. Trimming took 6 bases from V and 1 from J; bases not matched to a gene: 3.

This clonotype was counted ten times or more. V and J are TRBV5-4 and TRBJ2-5; D might be TRBD2 (6 bases). Germline values: CDR1 SGHNT, CDR2 YYREEE (reference sequence). The CDR3 consists of 14 residues. The ends were cut back, 5 bases at V and 5 bases at J, with 16 bases in the middle. Here the CDR3 DNA reads TGTGCCAGCAGTCCAATGGGGAGCGGGGAGACCCAGTACTTC. This encodes CASSPMGSGETQYF.

Worth noting for this clonotype: The junction differs from germline at one of its ends, possibly a read error. This chain connects TRBV5-5 to TRBJ2-1; 11 bases fit TRBD2. CDR1 SGHKS and CDR2 YYEKEE come from the germline V gene (reference sequence). This CDR3 has 18 residues. CDR3 residues: CASSPPLVAGGLYNEQFF. DNA for the CDR3: TGCGCCAGCAGCCCGCCCCTCGTAGCGGGAGGGCTTTACAATGAGCAGTTCTTC.

The CDR3 region has the DNA TGTGCCACCAGTGACCCGGGACTAGCGGGAGTGGAGACCCAGTACTTC. It codes for CATSDPGLAGVETQYF. The rearrangement links TRBV24-1 to TRBJ2-5; TRBD2 matches 14 bases. Per germline, CDR1 KGHDR and CDR2 SFDVKD. CDR3 length: 16 amino acids. The ends lost 4 bases at V and 5 bases at J; junction bases unmatched: 5.

This clonotype was counted between two and nine times. The CDR3 nucleotides are TGTGCCAGCAGTCGGGACAGGGAAGGCGAGCAGTACTTC. This translates into CASSRDREGEQYF. The gene calls are TRBV5-4 and TRBJ2-7; 9 nucleotides agree with TRBD1. In germline, CDR1 is SGHNT, CDR2 YYREEE (reference sequence). This CDR3 has 13 amino acids. Trimming at V came to 5 bases and at J to 6 bases, leaving 6 bases not matched to a gene.

The J gene is TRBJ2-1, the V gene TRBV9; 10 nucleotides line up with TRBD2. CDR1 SGDLS and CDR2 YYNGEE come from the germline V gene. This CDR3 has 15 residues. Unmatched junction bases numbered 6, after V lost 3 bases and J lost 6 bases. CDR3: CASSALAGSLNEQFF. In DNA, the CDR3 is TGTGCCAGCAGCGCACTAGCGGGATCTCTCAATGAGCAGTTCTTC.

This clonotype has ten or more counts. V and J are TRBV5-1 and TRBJ2-7; 16 bases fit TRBD2. Germline CDR1 is SGHRS and CDR2 is YFSETQ. V was pared by 3 bases and J by 2 bases, with 5 bases of the junction left unmatched. This CDR3 has 17 amino acids. The CDR3 nucleotides read TGCGCCAGCAGCTCGGGACTAGCGGGAGGGCGTCCCTACGAGCAGTACTTC. It encodes CASSSGLAGGRPYEQYF.

This clonotype was found many times. CDR3 sequence reads: CASSESRRWDWLFF. The CDR3 DNA is TGTGCCAGCAGTGAAAGTAGGCGTTGGGACTGGCTGTTCTTC. This chain joins TRBV6-2 or TRBV6-3 and TRBJ2-1; the D gene is possibly TRBD2 (6 bases). The CDR3 extends over 14 amino acids. Per germline, CDR1 MNHEY and CDR2 SVGEGT. Trimming stripped 5 bases from V and 15 bases from J, with 23 bases between.

The CDR3 protein is CASSLSNVPTGELFF. The CDR3 coding sequence is TGTGCCAGCAGCTTGTCCAACGTCCCCACCGGGGAGCTGTTTTTT. The chain recombines TRBV7-2 with TRBJ2-2; D is ambiguous. This CDR3 spans 15 amino acids. In germline, CDR1 is SGHTA, CDR2 FQGNSA. V lost 3 bases to trimming and J lost 4 bases, with 12 bases between them.